These 26 T cell receptor beta chains were sequenced from one sample in a study of T-cell memory formation after mild COVID-19. TCRdb re-analysed the 5' RACE reads in MiXCR, keeping a single row per CDR3 protein. The data contain around 370,000 distinct CDR3 sequences, around a fifth of them singletons. Sequenced: PBMCs or a T cell subset sorted from them (not recorded which). These receptors all come from an adult woman who had mild COVID-19 (a few samples of this study predate the infection). Cell type and time point are not known.

This clonotype was seen only a few times. V usage is TRBV7-9 and J usage is TRBJ2-1; 9 positions agree with TRBD2. The trim removed 4 bases at V and 4 bases at J, leaving 2 bases unmatched. Germline V gives CDR1 SEHNR, CDR2 FQNEAQ (reference sequence). The CDR3 runs to 14 residues. The CDR3 here is CASSSSGRYNEQFF. The DNA for the CDR3 is TGTGCCAGCAGCTCCAGCGGGAGGTACAATGAGCAGTTCTTC.

The rearrangement links TRBV20-1 to TRBJ1-5; D perhaps matches TRBD1 (5 bases). Germline CDR1 and CDR2: DFQATT and SNEGSKA (reference sequence). The CDR3 contains 13 residues. V lost 4 bases, J lost 0 bases, and 7 bases lay in between. DNA of the CDR3: TGCAGTGCTACAGGGATTAGCAATCAGCCCCAGCATTTT. Residues: CSATGISNQPQHF.

This clonotype has a handful of counts. The V gene is TRBV24-1, the J gene TRBJ1-1, with no clear D. Germline CDR1 KGHDR, CDR2 SFDVKD. The CDR3 runs to 12 residues. V was cut by 4 bases and J by 11 bases, with 13 bases left in between. The CDR3 spells CATSDLTSKAFF. Written as DNA, the CDR3 is TGTGCCACCAGTGACCTCACCAGTAAGGCTTTCTTT.

This clonotype was found a few times. The gene calls are TRBV2 and TRBJ1-2; D uncertain. The germline V gene encodes CDR1 SNHLY and CDR2 FYNNEI. Deletions cut 6 bases from V and 7 bases from J, with 9 bases between. This CDR3 contains 11 residues. DNA of the CDR3: TGTGCCAGCAGCGACGAGCGTGGCTACACCTTC. Its translation is CASSDERGYTF.

The rearrangement joins TRBV6-1 to TRBJ2-5; TRBD2 might be the D (5 bases). The ends were cut back, 3 bases at V and 2 bases at J, with 10 bases in the middle. The germline V gene encodes CDR1 MNHNS and CDR2 SASEGT. This CDR3 has 14 residues. The CDR3 loop is CASSERSGQETQYF. CDR3 sequence (DNA): TGTGCCAGCAGTGAGAGGTCGGGGCAAGAGACCCAGTACTTC.

A few counts support this clonotype. J is TRBJ1-1 and V is TRBV10-3, with no clear D. CDR3 length: 13 amino acids. CDR1 and CDR2 (germline): ENHRY, SYGVKD. V gave up 6 bases and J gave up 1 base, with 9 bases separating them. CDR3 residues: CAIRGMENTEAFF. Here the CDR3 DNA reads TGTGCCATCAGGGGGATGGAGAACACTGAAGCTTTCTTT.

The chain links TRBV6-2 or TRBV6-3 to TRBJ1-1, with unresolved D. V shed 5 bases and J shed 4 bases, with 17 bases lying between them. Germline V gene sequence: CDR1 MNHEY, CDR2 SVGEGT. This CDR3 contains 15 residues. In DNA, the CDR3 is TGTGCCAGCAGTCAACCGGGGAGGGCACGCACTGAAGCTTTCTTT. It yields the protein CASSQPGRARTEAFF.

The V call is TRBV19, the J call TRBJ2-6, with TRBD1 identical over 8 bases. CDR1 is LNHDA and CDR2 is SQIVND in the germline V gene (reference sequence). J gave up 0 bases and V 5 bases, and 6 bases lay outside the gene matches. The CDR3 loop spans 17 amino acids. The CDR3 is CASSSQGAASGANVLTF. CDR3 nucleotide sequence: TGTGCCAGTAGTTCCCAGGGGGCGGCCTCTGGGGCCAACGTCCTGACTTTC.

The V and J genes are TRBV12-3 or TRBV12-4 and TRBJ2-5; D unclear. V shed 3 bases and J shed 5 bases, with 10 bases lying between them. The CDR3 runs to 13 residues. This CDR3 reads CASSFGLKETQYF. The CDR3 DNA reads as TGTGCCAGCAGTTTTGGGTTGAAGGAGACCCAGTACTTC.

Ten or more counts support this clonotype. The genes are TRBV5-1 and TRBJ2-7, with 9 bases aligning to TRBD1. CDR1 and CDR2 (germline): SGHRS, YFSETQ. The length of the CDR3 is 14 residues. J was trimmed by 7 bases and V by 0 bases; bases with no gene match: 5. CDR3: CASSLDVGQGEQYF. Written as DNA, the CDR3 is TGCGCCAGCAGCTTGGATGTTGGACAGGGGGAGCAGTACTTC.

This sequence joins TRBV29-1 and TRBJ1-3; D perhaps matches TRBD1 (6 bases). The CDR3 loop spans 13 amino acids. V lost 8 bases and J 6 bases, leaving 17 bases between the germline ends. Germline V lookup: CDR1 SQVTM, CDR2 ANQGSEA. The DNA for the CDR3 is TGCAGCATCGCGAGGGGGGATATAAACACCATATATTTT. Translated, it gives CSIARGDINTIYF. Full variable domain (outside the CDR3, taken from reference TRBV29-1 and TRBJ1-3): SAVISQKPSRDICQRGTSLTIQCQVDSQVTMMFWYRQQPGQSLTLIATANQGSEATYESGFVIDKFPISRPNLTFSTLTVSNMSPEDSSIYLCSIARGDINTIYFGEGSWLTVV.

The sample holds a few counts of this clonotype. CDR3 region: CASSLEYGRPITDTQYF. DNA for the CDR3: TGCGCCAGCAGCCTAGAGTATGGCCGTCCCATCACAGATACGCAGTATTTT. The rearrangement links TRBV4-3 to TRBJ2-3; D not certain. V was clipped by 4 bases and J by 2 bases, with 19 bases between them. This CDR3 comprises 17 residues. The germline V gene encodes CDR1 LGHNA and CDR2 YSLEER.

This chain joins TRBV7-8 and TRBJ2-3, with 7 bases fitting TRBD1. This CDR3 has 13 amino acids. V trimming: 10 bases; J trimming: 2 bases; junction bases outside the gene matches: 6. The germline gives CDR1 SGHVS, CDR2 FQNEAQ. The CDR3 region has the DNA TGTGCCACCACCGACAGGGCCACAGATACGCAGTATTTT. Its translation: CATTDRATDTQYF.

The chain is built from TRBV12-3 or TRBV12-4 and TRBJ1-6; TRBD1 is a possible D gene (5 bases). V was pared by 6 bases and J by 7 bases, with 13 bases between. The CDR3 consists of 14 residues. In DNA, the CDR3 is TGTGCCAGCAGAGTGGACACCCGGAATTCACCCCTCCACTTT. It codes for CASRVDTRNSPLHF.

This chain connects TRBV20-1 to TRBJ2-7, with D tentatively TRBD2 (5 bases). Germline V lookup: CDR1 DFQATT, CDR2 SNEGSKA (reference sequence). V was cut by 5 bases and J by 2 bases, with 16 bases left in between. The CDR3 consists of 14 residues. CDR3: CSAVAYIGAYEQYF. The CDR3 DNA is TGCAGTGCTGTGGCGTACATCGGGGCCTACGAGCAGTACTTC.

The gene calls are TRBV2 and TRBJ2-2; the D call may be TRBD1 or TRBD2 (6 bases each). Germline CDR1 is SNHLY and CDR2 is FYNNEI. The CDR3 covers 17 residues. The germline V and J ends were trimmed by 7 bases and 0 bases, with 18 bases remaining between them. CDR3: CASTPRGGTPNTGELFF. The CDR3 DNA reads as TGTGCCAGCACCCCCCGAGGGGGGACCCCGAACACCGGGGAGCTGTTTTTT.

This clonotype turned up a few times. The rearrangement joins TRBV20-1 to TRBJ2-2; 8 bases map to TRBD1. The germline V gene has CDR1 DFQATT and CDR2 SNEGSKA (reference sequence). The CDR3 is made up of 15 amino acids. The V segment lost 6 bases and the J segment 4 bases; nucleotides outside the gene matches: 10. This chain's CDR3 is CSATGQGARTGELFF. CDR3 bases: TGCAGTGCCACAGGGCAGGGGGCTCGCACCGGGGAGCTGTTTTTT.

V and J are TRBV6-6 and TRBJ1-3; 8 bases align to TRBD1. This CDR3 spans 15 amino acids. V lost 6 bases, J lost 3 bases, and 7 bases stayed unmatched. Germline assignment: CDR1 MNHNY and CDR2 SVGAGI (reference sequence). As DNA, the CDR3 is TGTGCCAGCAGAAGGACCACAGGGGGTGGAAACACCATATATTTT. It specifies CASRRTTGGGNTIYF.

This clonotype was detected only a few times. The chain links TRBV29-1 to TRBJ1-1; 7 bases are a match to TRBD1. J gave up 5 bases and V 6 bases, and 9 bases lay outside the gene matches. CDR1 and CDR2 from the germline V gene are SQVTM and ANQGSEA. The CDR3 totals 13 residues. The CDR3 reads CSVRQGGDTEAFF. The CDR3 DNA sequence: TGCAGCGTCCGACAGGGAGGGGATACTGAAGCTTTCTTT.

The chain couples TRBV6-1 to TRBJ1-1; 8 bases fit TRBD1. The V gene's germline CDR1 is MNHNS and CDR2 SASEGT. CDR3 length: 17 amino acids. The junction had 14 bases not matched to a gene; V was cut back by 4 bases and J by 4 bases. The CDR3 coding sequence is TGTGCCAGCAGTGTACTAACACTGTTACAGGGGGGCACTGAAGCTTTCTTT. Translating it yields CASSVLTLLQGGTEAFF.

This clonotype has more than one count but fewer than ten. The DNA of the CDR3 is TGCAGTGCTAACAGTGCGAACACCGGGGAGCTGTTTTTT. Its protein product is CSANSANTGELFF. The chain is built from TRBV20-1 and TRBJ2-2; no firm D call. V lost 4 bases to trimming and J lost 0 bases, with 6 bases between them. Per germline, CDR1 DFQATT and CDR2 SNEGSKA (reference sequence). The CDR3 loop spans 13 amino acids.

This clonotype has ten or more counts. This rearrangement joins TRBV29-1 to TRBJ2-3; D remains unclear. Germline V gene lookup returns CDR1 SQVTM and CDR2 ANQGSEA. The V end was cut by 7 bases, the J end by 6 bases, with 11 bases between. The CDR3 has 11 amino acids. CDR3 protein: CSAPLGDTQYF. CDR3 in DNA: TGCAGCGCACCCTTGGGGGATACGCAGTATTTT.

This clonotype appeared a few times. The chain is built from TRBV7-8 and TRBJ2-1, with D perhaps matching TRBD2 (5 bases). Germline CDR1 and CDR2: SGHVS and FQNEAQ. V was clipped by 8 bases and J by 5 bases, with 31 bases between them. CDR3 length: 19 residues. CDR3 in amino acids: CASSLRSAPWGVGNNEQFF. The CDR3 DNA is TGTGCCAGCTCCCTCCGTAGCGCCCCATGGGGAGTCGGGAACAATGAGCAGTTCTTC.

The chain links TRBV3-1 to TRBJ2-1; no clear D gene. Germline CDR1 reads LGHDT; CDR2 reads YNNKEL (reference sequence). Trimming pared 4 bases from V and 10 bases from J, leaving 8 bases between. CDR3 length: 11 residues. DNA for the CDR3: TGTGCCAGCAGCCTTTCAGTCGAGCAGTTCTTC. Its translation: CASSLSVEQFF.

Ten or more counts support this clonotype. This chain connects TRBV5-1 to TRBJ2-3, with D possibly matching TRBD2 (5 bases). The germline V gene encodes CDR1 SGHRS and CDR2 YFSETQ. This CDR3 has 15 amino acids. Trimming removed 0 bases at V and 2 bases at J, with 10 bases between. CDR3 region: CASSLVTGNTDTQYF. The CDR3 DNA reads as TGCGCCAGCAGCTTGGTGACGGGGAACACAGATACGCAGTATTTT.

This clonotype was seen a handful of times. The genes are TRBV20-1 and TRBJ1-5; a weak D match, TRBD1 (5 bases). The germline V gene has CDR1 DFQATT and CDR2 SNEGSKA (reference sequence). The CDR3 contains 16 residues. The V and J ends lost 0 bases and 9 bases respectively, with 21 bases between them. CDR3 region: CSARDRKASLGGPQHF. Written as DNA, the CDR3 is TGCAGTGCTAGAGATCGAAAGGCTTCCCTCGGGGGGCCCCAGCATTTT.